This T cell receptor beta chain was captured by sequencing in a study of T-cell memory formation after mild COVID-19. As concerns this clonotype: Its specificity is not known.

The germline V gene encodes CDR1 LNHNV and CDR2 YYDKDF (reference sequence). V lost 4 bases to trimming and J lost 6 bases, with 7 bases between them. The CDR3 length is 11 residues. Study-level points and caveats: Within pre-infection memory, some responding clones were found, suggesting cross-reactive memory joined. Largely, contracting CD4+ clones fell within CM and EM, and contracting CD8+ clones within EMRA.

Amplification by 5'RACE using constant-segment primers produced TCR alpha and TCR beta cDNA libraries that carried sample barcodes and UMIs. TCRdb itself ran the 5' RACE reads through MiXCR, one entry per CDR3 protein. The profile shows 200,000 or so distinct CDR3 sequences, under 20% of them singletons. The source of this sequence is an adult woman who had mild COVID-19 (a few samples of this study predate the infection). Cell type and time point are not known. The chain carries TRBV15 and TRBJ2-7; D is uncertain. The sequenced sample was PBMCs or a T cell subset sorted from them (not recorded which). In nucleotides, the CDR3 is TGTGCCACCAGCATACGTGGCGAGCAGTACTTC. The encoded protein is CATSIRGEQYF.